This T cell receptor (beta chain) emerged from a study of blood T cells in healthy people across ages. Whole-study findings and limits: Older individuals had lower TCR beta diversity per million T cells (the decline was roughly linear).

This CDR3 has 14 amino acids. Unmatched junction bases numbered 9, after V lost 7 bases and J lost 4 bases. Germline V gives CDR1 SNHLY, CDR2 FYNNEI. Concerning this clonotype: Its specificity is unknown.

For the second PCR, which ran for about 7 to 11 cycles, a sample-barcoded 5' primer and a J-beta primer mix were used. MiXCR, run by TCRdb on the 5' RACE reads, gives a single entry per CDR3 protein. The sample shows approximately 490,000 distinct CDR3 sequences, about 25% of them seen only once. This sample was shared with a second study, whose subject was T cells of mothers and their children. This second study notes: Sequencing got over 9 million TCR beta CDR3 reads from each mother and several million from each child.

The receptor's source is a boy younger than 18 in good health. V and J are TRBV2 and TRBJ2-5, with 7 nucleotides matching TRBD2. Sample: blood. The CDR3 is CASKQSGTSETQYF. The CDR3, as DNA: TGTGCCAGCAAACAAAGCGGGACTTCAGAGACCCAGTACTTC.